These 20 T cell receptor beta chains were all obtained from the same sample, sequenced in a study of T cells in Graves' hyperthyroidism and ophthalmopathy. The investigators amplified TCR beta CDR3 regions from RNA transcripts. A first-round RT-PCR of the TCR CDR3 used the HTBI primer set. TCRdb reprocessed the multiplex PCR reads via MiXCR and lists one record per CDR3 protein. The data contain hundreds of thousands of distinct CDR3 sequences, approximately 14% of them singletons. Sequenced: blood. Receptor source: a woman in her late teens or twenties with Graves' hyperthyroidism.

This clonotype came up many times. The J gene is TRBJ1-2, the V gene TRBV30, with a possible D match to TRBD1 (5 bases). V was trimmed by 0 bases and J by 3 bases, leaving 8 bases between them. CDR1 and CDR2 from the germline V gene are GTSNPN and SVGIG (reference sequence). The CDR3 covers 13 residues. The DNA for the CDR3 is TGTGCCTGGAGTGTAGGCAGGGACTATGGCTACACCTTC. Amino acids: CAWSVGRDYGYTF.

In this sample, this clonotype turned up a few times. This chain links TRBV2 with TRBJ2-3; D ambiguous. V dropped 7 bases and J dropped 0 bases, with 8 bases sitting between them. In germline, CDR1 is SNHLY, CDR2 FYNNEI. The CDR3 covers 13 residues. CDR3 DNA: TGTGCCAGCACGTACCGGAGCACAGATACGCAGTATTTT. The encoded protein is CASTYRSTDTQYF.

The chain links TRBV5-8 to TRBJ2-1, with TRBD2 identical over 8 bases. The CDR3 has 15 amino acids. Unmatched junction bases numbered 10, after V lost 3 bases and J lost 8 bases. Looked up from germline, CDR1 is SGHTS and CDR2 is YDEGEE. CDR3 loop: CASSSDGRAVDEQFF. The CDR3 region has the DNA TGTGCCAGCAGCTCTGACGGGAGGGCGGTCGATGAGCAGTTCTTC.

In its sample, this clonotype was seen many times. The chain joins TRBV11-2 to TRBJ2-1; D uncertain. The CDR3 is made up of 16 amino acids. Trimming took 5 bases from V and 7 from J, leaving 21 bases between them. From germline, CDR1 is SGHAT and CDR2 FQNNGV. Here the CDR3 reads CASSPRWLVSKNEQFF. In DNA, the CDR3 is TGTGCCAGCAGCCCTCGGTGGCTAGTCTCCAAAAATGAGCAGTTCTTC.

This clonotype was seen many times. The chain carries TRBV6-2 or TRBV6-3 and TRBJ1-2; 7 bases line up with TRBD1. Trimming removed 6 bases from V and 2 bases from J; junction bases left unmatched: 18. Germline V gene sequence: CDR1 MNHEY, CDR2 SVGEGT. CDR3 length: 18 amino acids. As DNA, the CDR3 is TGTGCCAGCAGCGACAGGGTTCGCTTAGCTGGCCTCAACTATGGCTACACCTTC. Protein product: CASSDRVRLAGLNYGYTF.

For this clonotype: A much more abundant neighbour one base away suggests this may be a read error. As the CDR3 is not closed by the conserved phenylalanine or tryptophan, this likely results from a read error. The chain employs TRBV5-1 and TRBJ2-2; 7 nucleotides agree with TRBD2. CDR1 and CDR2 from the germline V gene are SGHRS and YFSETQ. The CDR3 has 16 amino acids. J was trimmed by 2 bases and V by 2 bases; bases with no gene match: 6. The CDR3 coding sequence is TGCGCCAGCAGCTTTAAGGCGGGAGTAAACACCGGGGAGCTGTTTTTA. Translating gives CASSFKAGVNTGELFL.

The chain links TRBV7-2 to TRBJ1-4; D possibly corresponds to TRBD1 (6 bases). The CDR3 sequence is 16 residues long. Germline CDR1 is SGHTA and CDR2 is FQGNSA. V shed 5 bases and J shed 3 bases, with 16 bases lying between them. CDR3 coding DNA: TGTGCCAGCAGCCCGGGGGGGGCGCGGTCTAATGAAAAACTGTTTTTT. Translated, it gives CASSPGGARSNEKLFF.

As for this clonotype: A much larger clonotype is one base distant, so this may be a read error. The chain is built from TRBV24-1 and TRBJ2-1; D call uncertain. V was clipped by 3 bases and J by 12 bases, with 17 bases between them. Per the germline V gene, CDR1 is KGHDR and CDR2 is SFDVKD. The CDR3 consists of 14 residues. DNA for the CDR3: TGTGCCACCAGTGATCCCCGTAGGGTTTTAGTGCAGTTCTTC. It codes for CATSDPRRVLVQFF.

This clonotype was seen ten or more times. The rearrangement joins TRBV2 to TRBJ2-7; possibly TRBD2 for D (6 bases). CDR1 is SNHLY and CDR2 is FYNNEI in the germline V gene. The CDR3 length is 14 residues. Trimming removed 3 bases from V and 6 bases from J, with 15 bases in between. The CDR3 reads CASSDGGWSGEQYF. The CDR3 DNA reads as TGTGCCAGCAGTGACGGGGGATGGTCGGGCGAGCAGTACTTC.

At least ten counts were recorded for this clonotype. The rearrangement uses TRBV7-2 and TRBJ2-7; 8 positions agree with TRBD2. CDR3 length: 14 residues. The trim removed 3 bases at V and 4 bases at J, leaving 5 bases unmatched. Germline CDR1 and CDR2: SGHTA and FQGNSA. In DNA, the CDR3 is TGTGCCAGCAGCTTCTCAAGCGGGAGTTACGAGCAGTACTTC. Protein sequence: CASSFSSGSYEQYF. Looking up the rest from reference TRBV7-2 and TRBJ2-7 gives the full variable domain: GAGVSQSPSNKVTEKGKDVELRCDPISGHTALYWYRQSLGQGLEFLIYFQGNSAPDKSGLPSDRFSAERTGGSVSTLTIQRTQQEDSAVYLCASSFSSGSYEQYFGPGTRLTVT.

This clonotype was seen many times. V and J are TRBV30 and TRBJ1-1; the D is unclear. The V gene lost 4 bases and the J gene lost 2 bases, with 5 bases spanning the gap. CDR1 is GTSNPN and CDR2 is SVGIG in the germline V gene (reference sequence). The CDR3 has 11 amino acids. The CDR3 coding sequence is TGTGCCTGGAAATCTAACACTGAAGCTTTCTTT. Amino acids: CAWKSNTEAFF.

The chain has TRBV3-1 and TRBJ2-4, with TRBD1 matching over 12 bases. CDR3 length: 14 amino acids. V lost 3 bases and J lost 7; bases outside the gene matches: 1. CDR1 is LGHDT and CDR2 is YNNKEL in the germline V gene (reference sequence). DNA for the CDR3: TGTGCCAGCAGCCAGGGACAGGGGGCTAACATTCAGTACTTC. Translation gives CASSQGQGANIQYF.

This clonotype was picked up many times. CDR3 amino acids: CSARDMESSGNTIYF. The DNA of the CDR3 is TGCAGTGCTAGAGATATGGAGAGCTCTGGAAACACCATATATTTT. This chain joins TRBV20-1 and TRBJ1-3; D gene unclear. This CDR3 contains 15 residues. Looked up from germline, CDR1 is DFQATT and CDR2 is SNEGSKA (reference sequence). Trimming pared 0 bases from V and 0 bases from J, leaving 9 bases between.

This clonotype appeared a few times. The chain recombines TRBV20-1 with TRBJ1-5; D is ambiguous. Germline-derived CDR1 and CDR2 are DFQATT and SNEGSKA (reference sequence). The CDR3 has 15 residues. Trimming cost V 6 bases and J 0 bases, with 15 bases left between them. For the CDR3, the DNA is TGCAGTGCGGCGTTAGGGCGGTTTAGCAATCAGCCCCAGCATTTT. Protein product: CSAALGRFSNQPQHF.

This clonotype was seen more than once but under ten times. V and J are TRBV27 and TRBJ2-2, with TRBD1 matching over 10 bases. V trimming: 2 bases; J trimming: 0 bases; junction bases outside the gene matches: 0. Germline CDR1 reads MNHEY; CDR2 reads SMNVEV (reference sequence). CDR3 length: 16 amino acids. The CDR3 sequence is CASSLGTGANTGELFF. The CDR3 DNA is TGTGCCAGCAGTTTAGGGACAGGGGCGAACACCGGGGAGCTGTTTTTT.

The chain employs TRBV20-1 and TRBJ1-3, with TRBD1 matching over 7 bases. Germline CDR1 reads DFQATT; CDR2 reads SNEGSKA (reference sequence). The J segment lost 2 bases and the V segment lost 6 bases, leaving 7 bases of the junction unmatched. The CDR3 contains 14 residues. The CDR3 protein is CSALNRGTGNTIYF. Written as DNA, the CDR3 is TGCAGTGCGCTGAACAGGGGAACTGGAAACACCATATATTTT.

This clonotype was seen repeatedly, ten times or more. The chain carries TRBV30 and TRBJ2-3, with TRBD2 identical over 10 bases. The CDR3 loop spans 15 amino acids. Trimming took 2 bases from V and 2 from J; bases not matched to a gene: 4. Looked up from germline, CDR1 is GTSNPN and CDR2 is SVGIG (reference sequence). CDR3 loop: CAWSSGLADTDTQYF. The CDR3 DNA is TGTGCCTGGAGTTCCGGACTAGCGGACACAGATACGCAGTATTTT.

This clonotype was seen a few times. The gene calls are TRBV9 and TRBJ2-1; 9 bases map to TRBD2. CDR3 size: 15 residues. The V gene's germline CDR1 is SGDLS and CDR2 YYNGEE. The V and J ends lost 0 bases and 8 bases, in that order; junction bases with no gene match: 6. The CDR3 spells CASSVAGGLAYEQFF. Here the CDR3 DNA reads TGTGCCAGCAGCGTAGCTGGGGGACTAGCCTATGAGCAGTTCTTC. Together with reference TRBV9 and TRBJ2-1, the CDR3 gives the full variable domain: DSGVTQTPKHLITATGQRVTLRCSPRSGDLSVYWYQQSLDQGLQFLIQYYNGEERAKGNILERFSAQQFPDLHSELNLSSLELGDSALYFCASSVAGGLAYEQFFGPGTRLTVL.

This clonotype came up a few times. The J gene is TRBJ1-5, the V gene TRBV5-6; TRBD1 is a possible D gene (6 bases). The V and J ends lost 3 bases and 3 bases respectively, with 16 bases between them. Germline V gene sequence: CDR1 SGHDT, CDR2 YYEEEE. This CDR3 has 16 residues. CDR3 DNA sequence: TGTGCCAGCAGCTACCTCGGGGGGGCGGACAATCAGCCCCAGCATTTT. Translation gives CASSYLGGADNQPQHF. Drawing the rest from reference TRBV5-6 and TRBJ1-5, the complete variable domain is DAGVTQSPTHLIKTRGQQVTLRCSPKSGHDTVSWYQQALGQGPQFIFQYYEEEERQRGNFPDRFSGHQFPNYSSELNVNALLLGDSALYLCASSYLGGADNQPQHFGDGTRLSIL.

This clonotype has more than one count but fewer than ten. The CDR3 DNA follows: TGCGCCAGCAGCCTTAACGGGAGGGAAAACACCGGGGAGCTGTTTTTT. It codes for CASSLNGRENTGELFF. V gene TRBV4-1 combines with J gene TRBJ2-2; 8 nucleotides line up with TRBD2. The V gene end was trimmed by 4 bases and the J gene end by 2 bases; junction bases not matched to a gene: 6. Germline lookup yields CDR1 MGHRA and CDR2 YSYEKL. The CDR3 runs 16 residues.